Here is one T cell receptor beta chain with its context. Its antigen is unknown. This sample is drawn from a study of vaccination and CD4 T cells after COVID-19. Indicated time point: late sampling 161 to 241 days after vaccination in a few convalescent patients. Treatment denoted: roughly nine-day PBMC culture with coronavirus spike peptide pools or control peptides (ViraFEST assay). The CDR3 is 14 amino acids. V shed 2 bases, J shed 1 base, and the junction held 2 bases outside the gene matches. CDR1 is MNHEY, CDR2 SVGAGI, per germline. With the Oncomine TCR Beta short-read assay, DNA from cultured CD4+ T cells was sequenced. TCRdb used MiXCR to reprocess the PCR reads, holding one entry per CDR3 protein. The sample carries tens of thousands of distinct CDR3 sequences, roughly a third recorded once.

Sequencing was performed on CD4+ T cells from blood, cultured in vitro, taken about 7 months after SARS-CoV-2 vaccination. The chain uses TRBV6-5 and TRBJ2-7, with 7 bases identical to TRBD2. This TCR was sampled from a human donor who had recovered from COVID-19. The CDR3 loop reads CASSYAGLSYEQYF. In nucleotides, the CDR3 is TGTGCCAGCAGTTACGCGGGACTATCCTACGAGCAGTACTTC.